This T cell receptor (beta chain) was captured in a study of T cell changes during pregnancy in multiple sclerosis. Generated by immunoSEQ multiplex PCR, the TCRdb table keeps only in-frame clones and is missing some. In the table there are about 36,000 clones, 70% to 90% of which are singletons. The sequencing used CD4+ T cells from peripheral blood mononuclear cells, collected in the first trimester of pregnancy. This sequence originates from a female donor with multiple sclerosis, enrolled in a pregnancy study.

CDR3 region: CASSQERQFYEAFF. CDR3 coding DNA: TGCGCCAGCAGCCAAGAACGACAATTCTATGAAGCTTTCTTT. V and J are TRBV4-1 and TRBJ1-1; no definite D call. Trimming cost V 0 bases and J 7 bases, with 12 bases left between them. Per the germline V gene, CDR1 is MGHRA and CDR2 is YSYEKL. The CDR3 length is 14 residues.